Below, 11 T cell receptor beta chains from the same sample are listed, as sequenced in a study of T cell changes during pregnancy in multiple sclerosis. Method: immunoSEQ multiplex PCR; TCRdb's copy keeps in-frame clones and lacks some. Of approximately 20,000 clones listed, over 75% were seen once; the top ten hold nearly 5.5%. The sequencing here drew on CD8+ T cells from peripheral blood mononuclear cells, taken after pregnancy. These receptors all stem from a female donor in good health, enrolled as a control in a pregnancy study.

The chain employs TRBV2 and TRBJ2-4, with TRBD2 matching over 10 bases. Germline CDR1 is SNHLY and CDR2 is FYNNEI. This CDR3 has 18 residues. Trimming removed 4 bases from V and 0 bases from J; junction bases left unmatched: 9. The CDR3 region has the DNA TGTGCCAGCAGTGTCTGGGCTAGCGGGGGCCTAGCCAAAAACATTCAGTACTTC. Protein product: CASSVWASGGLAKNIQYF.

The chain has TRBV29-1 and TRBJ1-2; D is possibly TRBD1 (6 bases). CDR3 length: 13 amino acids. The V end lost 6 bases, the J end lost 4 bases, and 15 bases lay between the germline ends. From germline, CDR1 is SQVTM and CDR2 ANQGSEA. This CDR3 is CSVEEGGSYGYTF. The CDR3 DNA reads TGCAGCGTGGAGGAAGGGGGTTCCTATGGCTACACCTTC.

The rearrangement uses TRBV4-3 and TRBJ2-1; 8 positions agree with TRBD1. The CDR3 is 17 amino acids. The germline V gene encodes CDR1 LGHNA and CDR2 YSLEER. Unmatched junction bases numbered 9, after V lost 3 bases and J lost 2 bases. The CDR3 nucleotides read TGCGCCAGCAGCCACCTCACAGGGGGAATAGCCTACAATGAGCAGTTCTTC. Protein: CASSHLTGGIAYNEQFF.

The J gene is TRBJ2-3, the V gene TRBV6-5; 8 bases map to TRBD2. This CDR3 spans 15 amino acids. CDR1 and CDR2 (germline): MNHEY, SVGAGI. The trim removed 8 bases at V and 1 base at J, leaving 8 bases unmatched. This chain's CDR3 is CASALLSGGTDTQYF. The CDR3, as DNA: TGTGCCAGCGCGCTTCTTAGCGGGGGCACAGATACGCAGTATTTT.

The chain links TRBV5-1 to TRBJ2-1; D is ambiguous. Germline-derived CDR1 and CDR2 are SGHRS and YFSETQ. V lost 0 bases to trimming and J lost 5 bases, with 15 bases between them. This CDR3 spans 16 amino acids. Written as DNA, the CDR3 is TGCGCCAGCAGCTTGGGTCCCGACCCAACTAACAATGAGCAGTTCTTC. This translates into CASSLGPDPTNNEQFF. Using reference TRBV5-1 and TRBJ2-1 for the parts outside the CDR3, the full variable domain is KAGVTQTPRYLIKTRGQQVTLSCSPISGHRSVSWYQQTPGQGLQFLFEYFSETQRNKGNFPGRFSGRQFSNSRSEMNVSTLELGDSALYLCASSLGPDPTNNEQFFGPGTRLTVL.

J is TRBJ2-3 and V is TRBV4-2; a weak D match, TRBD1 (8 bases). Germline V gene lookup returns CDR1 LGHNA and CDR2 YNFKEQ. Between the trimmed V and J ends, which lost 1 base and 4 bases, there was a span of 15 bases. The CDR3 extends over 16 amino acids. CDR3: CASSQGGQGGADTQYF. CDR3 nucleotide sequence: TGTGCCAGCAGCCAAGGCGGACAGGGAGGGGCAGATACGCAGTATTTT.

J is TRBJ2-5 and V is TRBV21-1; the table gives TRBD2 as D, unverified against the DNA. TRBV21-1 is flagged as a pseudogene. This CDR3 contains 17 residues. This CDR3 is CASSKDGAGGLQETQYF. The CDR3 DNA reads TGTGCCAGCAGCAAAGATGGAGCGGGGGGACTCCAAGAGACCCAGTACTTC.

This clone was detected only a few times. This chain links TRBV4-3 with TRBJ2-6; D is ambiguous. Germline CDR1 reads LGHNA; CDR2 reads YSLEER. The V gene lost 0 bases and the J gene lost 2 bases, with 8 bases spanning the gap. The CDR3 length is 16 residues. The CDR3 DNA reads TGCGCCAGCAGCCAAGATCCGGTAGCTGGGGCCAACGTCCTGACTTTC. It translates to CASSQDPVAGANVLTF.

The CDR3 here is CASSGGGGQPQHF. The DNA of the CDR3 is TGTGCCAGCAGCGGGGGCGGGGGTCAGCCCCAGCATTTT. This chain connects TRBV5-6 to TRBJ1-5; TRBD1 is a possible D gene (6 bases). The CDR3 spans 13 residues. The germline V and J ends were trimmed by 4 bases and 6 bases, with 11 bases remaining between them. Per germline, CDR1 SGHDT and CDR2 YYEEEE.

The chain carries TRBV30 and TRBJ1-3; D unresolved. The ends were cut back, 4 bases at V and 0 bases at J, with 10 bases in the middle. Per the germline V gene, CDR1 is GTSNPN and CDR2 is SVGIG (reference sequence). The CDR3 extends over 14 amino acids. The CDR3 loop is CAWKVGSSGNTIYF. The CDR3 nucleotides are TGTGCCTGGAAGGTGGGGAGCTCTGGAAACACCATATATTTT.

This chain connects TRBV10-3 to TRBJ1-4, with TRBD1 as a possible D gene (5 bases). The ends were cut back, 4 bases at V and 8 bases at J, with 17 bases in the middle. Per the germline V gene, CDR1 is ENHRY and CDR2 is SYGVKD. The CDR3 has 15 amino acids. The CDR3 DNA sequence: TGTGCCATCAGTGGAGTCCCGGGGACTACGGAAAAACTGTTTTTT. This sequence encodes CAISGVPGTTEKLFF.